This TCR beta chain was profiled in a study of spatial heterogeneity in lung cancer. Study in general: Alpha-chain sequences were consistently detected in smaller numbers than beta-chain sequences. The study observed each unique TCR and UMI combination more than ten times on average in raw reads.

Ten or more counts support this clonotype. In germline, CDR1 is LGHDT, CDR2 YNNKEL (reference sequence). CDR3 length equals 19 residues. The ends lost 4 bases at V and 3 bases at J; junction bases unmatched: 18. Every cDNA TCR molecule received its own unique molecular identifier. TCRdb ran MiXCR on the 5' RACE reads and lists one entry per CDR3 protein. The data show more than 9,000 distinct CDR3 sequences, 5.5% to 7.5% seen once. The time point was: sample taken at primary tumor resection. The input material, whole RNA from tumor, nontumor lung or frozen PBMC, was sequenced unsorted. The donor group consisted of roughly 70 patients who had untreated, early-stage non-small cell lung cancer.

The material was normal lung tissue next to the tumor, obtained at surgery. The genes are TRBV3-1 and TRBJ2-3; 8 nucleotides match TRBD2. This clonotype was sampled from a male donor with early-stage non-small cell lung cancer. The CDR3 region is CASSRDARRREDDTDTQYF. The CDR3 DNA follows: TGTGCCAGCAGCCGAGATGCGCGGCGGCGGGAGGATGATACAGATACGCAGTATTTT.